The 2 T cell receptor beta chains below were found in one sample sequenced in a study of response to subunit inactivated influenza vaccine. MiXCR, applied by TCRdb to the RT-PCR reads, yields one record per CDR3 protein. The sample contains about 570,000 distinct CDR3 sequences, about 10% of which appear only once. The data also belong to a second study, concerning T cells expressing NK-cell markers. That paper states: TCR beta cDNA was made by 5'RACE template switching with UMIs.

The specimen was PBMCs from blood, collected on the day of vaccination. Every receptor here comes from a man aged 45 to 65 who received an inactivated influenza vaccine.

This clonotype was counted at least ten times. CDR3 amino acids: CASSLRNTQYF. As DNA, the CDR3 is TGTGCCAGCAGTTTAAGGAATACGCAGTATTTT. The J gene is TRBJ2-3, the V gene TRBV28; no definite D call. Germline CDR1 and CDR2: MDHEN and SYDVKM. Trimming removed 2 bases from V and 7 bases from J, with 4 bases in between. This CDR3 has 11 amino acids. The variable domain in full, with the rest retrieved from reference TRBV28 and TRBJ2-3, is DVKVTQSSRYLVKRTGEKVFLECVQDMDHENMFWYRQDPGLGLRLIYFSYDVKMKEKGDIPEGYSVSREKKERFSLILESASTNQTSMYLCASSLRNTQYFGPGTRLTVL.

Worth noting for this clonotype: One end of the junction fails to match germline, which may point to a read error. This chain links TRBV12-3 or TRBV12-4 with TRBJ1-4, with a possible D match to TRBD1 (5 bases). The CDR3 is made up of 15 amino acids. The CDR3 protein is CASSLVEGFREKLFF. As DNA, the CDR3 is TGTGCCAGCAGCTTAGTGGAGGGGTTTCGTGAAAAACTGTTTTTT.